The T cell receptor (beta chain) under discussion was sequenced for a study of cytomegalovirus exposure and HLA in healthy donors (dated 2017 in TCRdb). For context, the study as a whole: The 666 repertoires of the first cohort and the 120 validation repertoires were produced on the same platform, according to a later analysis. In addition to the first cohort of around 670 subjects, a separate validation cohort of 120 different subjects was used. To predict cytomegalovirus infection status, the study combined high-throughput TCR immunosequencing, statistical association of individual TCRs with disease status, and machine learning. The study aimed to test whether signatures of past pathogen exposure could be identified by cataloging public T cell receptors. The full study reports these points: All 120 or so repertoires were used to score co-occurrence in the validation cohort in a later analysis, because that analysis had no HLA typing for the cohort. According to the authors, the approach could potentially be generalized to other disease states and immunological phenotypes. Across donors, most TCR sequences were observed very rarely, whereas some public TCRs were present in many individuals. The study listed approximately 150 TCR beta chains as associated with cytomegalovirus. The classifier was reported to diagnose cytomegalovirus status with high specificity and sensitivity in both the original cohort and the validation cohort. In vitro tests confirmed that three of the cytomegalovirus-associated TCR beta chains recognize cytomegalovirus antigens. A later analysis found that TCRs clustered in the first cohort also tended to co-occur in the 120 validation repertoires, with 94% of cluster scores above 0.

CDR1 and CDR2, per the germline V gene, are SGHRS and YFSETQ. Relative to germline, V is missing 0 bases and J is missing 3 bases, with 5 bases of the junction outside any gene match. The CDR3 numbers 16 residues from cysteine through phenylalanine. This entry keeps only the CDR3 DNA: 48 bases, framed from base 1. The donors were included in the validation cohort of some 120 subjects, a group kept apart from the roughly 670-subject first cohort. Details on this clone: Its binding antigen is unknown. There are no base qualities to consult, and no much larger clone falls within one base.

Library generation was performed with the immunoSEQ multiplex PCR assay. In the paper's pipeline: A statistical classification framework was built for diagnosing cytomegalovirus status from the catalog of TCR beta chain sequences. The table was pulled from immuneACCESS by TCRdb, which kept in-frame rearrangements only. Such tables lose some clones; where checked, under half of the loss comes from unresolved V genes, and the rest has no known cause. The V and J calls and clone size come from that table; D and trimming were worked out from the DNA. The table for this sample lists about 160,000 clones; 84% of them were counted only once. The ten largest clones add up to around 9.6% of the sample.

Material: PBMCs. The clonotype originates from a man aged 25 to 40 in good health and CMV-seropositive. In this chain, TRBV5-1 is recombined with TRBJ2-5; TRBD2 aligns with 10 central bases. The CDR3 here reads CASSLVGLAGEETQYF. The DNA is as follows: TGCGCCAGCAGCTTGGTAGGGCTAGCGGGAGAAGAGACCCAGTACTTC.